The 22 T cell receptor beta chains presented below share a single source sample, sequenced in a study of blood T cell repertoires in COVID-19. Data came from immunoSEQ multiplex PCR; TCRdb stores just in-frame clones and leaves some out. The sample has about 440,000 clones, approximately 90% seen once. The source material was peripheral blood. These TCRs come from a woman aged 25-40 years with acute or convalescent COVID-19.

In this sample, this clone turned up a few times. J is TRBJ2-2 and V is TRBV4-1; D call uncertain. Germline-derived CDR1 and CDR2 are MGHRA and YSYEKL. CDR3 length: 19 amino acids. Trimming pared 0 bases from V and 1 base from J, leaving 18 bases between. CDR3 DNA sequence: TGCGCCAGCAGCCAAGAAGCGACCACCCATCAAGAGAACACCGGGGAGCTGTTTTTT. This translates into CASSQEATTHQENTGELFF.

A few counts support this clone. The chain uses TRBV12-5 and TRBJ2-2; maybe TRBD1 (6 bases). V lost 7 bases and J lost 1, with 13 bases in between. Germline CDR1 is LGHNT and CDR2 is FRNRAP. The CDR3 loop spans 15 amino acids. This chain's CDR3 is CASAQDRLNTGELFF. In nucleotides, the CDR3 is TGTGCTAGTGCCCAAGACAGGCTGAACACCGGGGAGCTGTTTTTT.

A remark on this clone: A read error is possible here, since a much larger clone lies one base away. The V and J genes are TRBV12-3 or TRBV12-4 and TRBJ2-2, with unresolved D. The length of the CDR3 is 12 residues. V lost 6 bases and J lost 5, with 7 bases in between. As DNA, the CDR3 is TGTGCCAGCAGCCTAGGTACCGGGGAGCTGTTTTTT. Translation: CASSLGTGELFF.

CDR3 bases: TGTGCCAGCTCACAGGACAGAAAAGAGACCCAGTACTTC. Translated: CASSQDRKETQYF. V usage is TRBV18 and J usage is TRBJ2-5; the D gene is possibly TRBD1 (6 bases). Per the germline V gene, CDR1 is KGHSH and CDR2 is LQKENI. The CDR3 sequence is 13 residues long. The V and J ends lost 4 bases and 3 bases respectively, with 9 bases between them. Combining the CDR3 with reference TRBV18 and TRBJ2-5 gives the whole variable domain NAGVMQNPRHLVRRRGQEARLRCSPMKGHSHVYWYRQLPEEGLKFMVYLQKENIIDESGMPKERFSAEFPKEGPSILRIQQVVRGDSAAYFCASSQDRKETQYFGPGTRLLVL.

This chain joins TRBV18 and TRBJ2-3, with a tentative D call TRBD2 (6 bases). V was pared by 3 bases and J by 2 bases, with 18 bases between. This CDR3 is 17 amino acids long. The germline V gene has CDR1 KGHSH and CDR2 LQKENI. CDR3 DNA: TGTGCCAGCTCACCTCGGGGGACCGAGCCGCTCACAGATACGCAGTATTTT. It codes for CASSPRGTEPLTDTQYF. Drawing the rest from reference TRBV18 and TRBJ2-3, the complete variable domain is NAGVMQNPRHLVRRRGQEARLRCSPMKGHSHVYWYRQLPEEGLKFMVYLQKENIIDESGMPKERFSAEFPKEGPSILRIQQVVRGDSAAYFCASSPRGTEPLTDTQYFGPGTRLTVL.

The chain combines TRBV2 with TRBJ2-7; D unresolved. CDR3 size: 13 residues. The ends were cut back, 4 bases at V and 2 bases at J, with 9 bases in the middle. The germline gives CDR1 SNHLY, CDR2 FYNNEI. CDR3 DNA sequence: TGTGCCAGCAGTGGAGGAAGACCCTACGAGCAGTACTTC. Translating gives CASSGGRPYEQYF. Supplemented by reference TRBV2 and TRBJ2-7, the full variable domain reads EPEVTQTPSHQVTQMGQEVILRCVPISNHLYFYWYRQILGQKVEFLVSFYNNEISEKSEIFDDQFSVERPDGSNFTLKIRSTKLEDSAMYFCASSGGRPYEQYFGPGTRLTVT.

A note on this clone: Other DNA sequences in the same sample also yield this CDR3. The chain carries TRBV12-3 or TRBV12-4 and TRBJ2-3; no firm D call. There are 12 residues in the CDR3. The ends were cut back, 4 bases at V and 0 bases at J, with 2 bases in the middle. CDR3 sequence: CASSSSTDTQYF. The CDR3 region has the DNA TGTGCCAGCAGTTCGAGCACAGATACGCAGTATTTT.

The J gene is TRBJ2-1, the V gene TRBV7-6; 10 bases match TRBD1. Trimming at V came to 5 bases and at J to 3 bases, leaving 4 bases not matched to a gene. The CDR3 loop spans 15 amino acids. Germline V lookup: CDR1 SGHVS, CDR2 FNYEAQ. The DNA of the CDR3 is TGTGCCAGCAGCACCCGGGACAGGGGCTACAATGAGCAGTTCTTC. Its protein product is CASSTRDRGYNEQFF.

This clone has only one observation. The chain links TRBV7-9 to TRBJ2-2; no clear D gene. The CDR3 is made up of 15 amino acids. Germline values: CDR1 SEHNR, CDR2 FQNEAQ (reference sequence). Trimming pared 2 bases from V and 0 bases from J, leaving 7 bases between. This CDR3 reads CASSLSKTNTGELFF. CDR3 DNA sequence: TGTGCCAGCAGCTTATCCAAAACGAACACCGGGGAGCTGTTTTTT.

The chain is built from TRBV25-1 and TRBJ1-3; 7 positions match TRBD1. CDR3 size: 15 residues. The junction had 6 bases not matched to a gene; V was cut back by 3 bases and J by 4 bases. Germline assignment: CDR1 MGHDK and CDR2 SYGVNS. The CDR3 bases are TGTGCCAGCAGTGATCCGACAGGGAACGGAAACACCATATATTTT. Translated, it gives CASSDPTGNGNTIYF.

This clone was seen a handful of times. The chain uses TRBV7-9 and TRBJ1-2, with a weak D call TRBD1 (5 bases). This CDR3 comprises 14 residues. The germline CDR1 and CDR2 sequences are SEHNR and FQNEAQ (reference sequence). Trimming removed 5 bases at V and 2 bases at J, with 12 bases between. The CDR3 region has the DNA TGTGCCAGCAGCCCCCACCCAGGGAACTATGGCTACACCTTC. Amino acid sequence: CASSPHPGNYGYTF.

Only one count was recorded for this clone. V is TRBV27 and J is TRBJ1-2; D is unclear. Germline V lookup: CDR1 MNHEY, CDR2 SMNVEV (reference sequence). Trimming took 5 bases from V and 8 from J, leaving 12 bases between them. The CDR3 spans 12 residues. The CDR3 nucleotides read TGTGCCAGCAGTACTATGACGGGGGGCTACACCTTC. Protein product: CASSTMTGGYTF.

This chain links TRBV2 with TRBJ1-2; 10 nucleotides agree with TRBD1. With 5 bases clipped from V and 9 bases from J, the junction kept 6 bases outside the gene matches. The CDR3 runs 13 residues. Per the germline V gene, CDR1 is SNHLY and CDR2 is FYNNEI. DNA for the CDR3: TGTGCCAGCAGTCAGGGACAGGGGCGGAGCTACACCTTC. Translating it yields CASSQGQGRSYTF. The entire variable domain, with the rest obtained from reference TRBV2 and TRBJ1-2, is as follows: EPEVTQTPSHQVTQMGQEVILRCVPISNHLYFYWYRQILGQKVEFLVSFYNNEISEKSEIFDDQFSVERPDGSNFTLKIRSTKLEDSAMYFCASSQGQGRSYTFGSGTRLTVV.

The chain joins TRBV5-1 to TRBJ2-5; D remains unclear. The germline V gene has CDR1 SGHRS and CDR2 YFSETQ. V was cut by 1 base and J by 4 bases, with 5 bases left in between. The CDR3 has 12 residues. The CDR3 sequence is CASSLLRETQYF. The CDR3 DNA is TGCGCCAGCAGCTTGCTGCGAGAGACCCAGTACTTC.

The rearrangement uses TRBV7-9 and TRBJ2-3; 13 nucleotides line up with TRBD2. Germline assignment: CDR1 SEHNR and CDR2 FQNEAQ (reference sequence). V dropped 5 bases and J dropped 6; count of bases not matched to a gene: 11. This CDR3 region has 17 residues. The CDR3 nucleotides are TGTGCCAGCAGCGCGGGGACTAGCGGGGCCCTGGGGGATACGCAGTATTTT. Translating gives CASSAGTSGALGDTQYF.

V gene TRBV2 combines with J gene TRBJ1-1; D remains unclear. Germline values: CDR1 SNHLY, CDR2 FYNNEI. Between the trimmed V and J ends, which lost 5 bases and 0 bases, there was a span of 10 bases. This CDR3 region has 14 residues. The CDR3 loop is CASSPLTVNTEAFF. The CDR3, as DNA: TGTGCCAGCAGTCCCCTAACAGTGAACACTGAAGCTTTCTTT. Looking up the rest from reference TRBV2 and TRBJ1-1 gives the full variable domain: EPEVTQTPSHQVTQMGQEVILRCVPISNHLYFYWYRQILGQKVEFLVSFYNNEISEKSEIFDDQFSVERPDGSNFTLKIRSTKLEDSAMYFCASSPLTVNTEAFFGQGTRLTVV.

Here the CDR3 reads CASSERRYEQFF. The CDR3 nucleotides read TGTGCCAGCAGCGAGCGACGGTATGAGCAGTTCTTC. The chain uses TRBV5-6 and TRBJ2-1; no definite D call. The V gene lost 4 bases and the J gene lost 8 bases, with 10 bases spanning the gap. The CDR3 runs 12 residues. The germline CDR1 and CDR2 sequences are SGHDT and YYEEEE.

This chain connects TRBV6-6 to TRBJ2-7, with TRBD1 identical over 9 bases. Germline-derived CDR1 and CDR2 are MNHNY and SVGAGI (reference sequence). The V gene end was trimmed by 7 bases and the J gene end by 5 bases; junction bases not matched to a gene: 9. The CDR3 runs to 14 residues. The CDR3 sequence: CASISQQGAHEQYF. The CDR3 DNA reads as TGTGCCAGCATTAGTCAACAGGGGGCTCACGAGCAGTACTTC.

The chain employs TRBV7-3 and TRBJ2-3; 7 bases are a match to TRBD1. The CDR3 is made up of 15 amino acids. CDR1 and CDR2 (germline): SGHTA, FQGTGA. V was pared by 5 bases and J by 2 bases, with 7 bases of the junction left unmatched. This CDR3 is CASSKQGFTTDTQYF. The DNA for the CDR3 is TGTGCCAGCAGCAAACAGGGGTTCACCACAGATACGCAGTATTTT. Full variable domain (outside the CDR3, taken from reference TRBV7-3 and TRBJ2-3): GAGVSQTPSNKVTEKGKYVELRCDPISGHTALYWYRQSLGQGPEFLIYFQGTGAADDSGLPNDRFFAVRPEGSVSTLKIQRTERGDSAVYLCASSKQGFTTDTQYFGPGTRLTVL.

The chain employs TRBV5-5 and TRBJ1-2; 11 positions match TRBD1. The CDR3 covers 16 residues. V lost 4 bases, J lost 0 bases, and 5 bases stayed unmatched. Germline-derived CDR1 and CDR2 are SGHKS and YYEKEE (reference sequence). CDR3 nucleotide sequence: TGTGCCAGCAGCCACCCGGGACAGGGGGCTAACTATGGCTACACCTTC. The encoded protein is CASSHPGQGANYGYTF.

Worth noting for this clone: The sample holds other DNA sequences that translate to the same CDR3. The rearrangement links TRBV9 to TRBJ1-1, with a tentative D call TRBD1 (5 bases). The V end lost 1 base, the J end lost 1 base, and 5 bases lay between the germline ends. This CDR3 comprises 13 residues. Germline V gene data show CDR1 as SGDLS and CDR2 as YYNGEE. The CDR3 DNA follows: TGTGCCAGCAGCGTAACAGGGAACACTGAAGCTTTCTTT. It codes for CASSVTGNTEAFF.

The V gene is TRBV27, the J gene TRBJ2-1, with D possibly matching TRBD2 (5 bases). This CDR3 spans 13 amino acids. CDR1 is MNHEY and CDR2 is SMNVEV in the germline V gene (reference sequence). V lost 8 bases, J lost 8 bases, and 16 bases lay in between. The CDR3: CASALRGYDEQFF. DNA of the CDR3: TGTGCCAGCGCCCTACGAGGGTATGATGAGCAGTTCTTC.